These 2 T cell receptor beta chains were all obtained from the same sample, sequenced in a study of CD8 T cells in ankylosing spondylitis (TCRdb year 2017). Libraries came from 5' RACE. The instrument was an Illumina HiSeq 2500. Through fastp at Q25 and MiXCR, TCRdb rebuilt clones from the public reads, retaining in-frame beta chains. A single entry per CDR3 protein holds the most common genes and DNA from its merged rows. The sample table lists under 15,000 distinct CDR3 sequences, 2.5% to 3% of them with a count of one. Around 10% of the sample is held by the ten biggest clonotypes. Sequencing used blood, either unsorted or a sorted T cell fraction (not recorded which). These receptors originate from a male donor with ankylosing spondylitis or in good health (not recorded which).

This clonotype has ten or more counts. The chain joins TRBV9 to TRBJ2-1; 8 bases fit TRBD2. The junction had 5 bases not matched to a gene; V was cut back by 3 bases and J by 9 bases. CDR1 is SGDLS and CDR2 is YYNGEE in the germline V gene. This CDR3 spans 13 amino acids. In DNA form, the CDR3 reads TGTGCCAGCAGCGGTACAGCGGGGGTTGAGCAGTTCTTC. Amino acids: CASSGTAGVEQFF.

This clonotype was seen at least ten times. Here the CDR3 DNA reads TGTGCCAGCAGCGCGGGACTTGGCTACGAGCAGTACTTC. This codes for CASSAGLGYEQYF. The rearrangement uses TRBV9 and TRBJ2-7, with TRBD2 as a possible D gene (6 bases). Germline loops: CDR1 SGDLS, CDR2 YYNGEE. V was cut by 3 bases and J by 3 bases, with 10 bases left in between. There are 13 residues in the CDR3.